This T cell receptor (beta chain) was observed in a study of T-cell reconstitution after alpha-beta-depleted transplantation in children. Broader study findings: The authors attributed T-cell counts and diversity one year after transplant mostly to newly produced T cells.

The CDR3 runs to 14 residues. V was shortened by 5 bases and J by 1 base, with 10 bases between the two germline ends. In germline, CDR1 is SGHTA, CDR2 FQGNSA. The library targeted TCRbeta and was prepared with unique molecular identifiers. In TCRdb, the PCR reads were re-called with MiXCR into one record per CDR3 protein. The sample carries hundreds of thousands of distinct CDR3 sequences, under 15% recorded once. In its sample, this clonotype was seen a few times. Its antigen is not identified. Material: PBMCs, mostly from graft donor cells, obtained 360 days after TCRalphabeta/CD19-depleted stem cell transplant. The chain recombines TRBV7-2 with TRBJ2-3; no clear D gene. The origin of this receptor is a male patient younger than 18 who had a stem cell transplant for acute myeloid leukemia, so the T cells may come from the graft donor. The CDR3 spells CASSIGRGTDTQYF. The CDR3 DNA sequence: TGTGCCAGCAGCATTGGCCGGGGCACAGATACGCAGTATTTT.